This T cell receptor (beta chain) was sequenced during a study of cytomegalovirus exposure and HLA in healthy donors. Study-wide background: HLA-typed donors were the source of about 85 million unique TCRs, which an early data release held.

Germline V gene data show CDR1 as SGDLS and CDR2 as YYNGEE. The CDR3 extends over 14 amino acids. The V gene lost 4 bases and the J gene lost 5 bases, with 10 bases spanning the gap. 13 Jbeta primers and 60 Vbeta primers were used for the PCR. The repertoire was sequenced with immunoSEQ multiplex PCR; TCRdb's copy has only in-frame clones and lacks some. Of about 160,000 clones in the sample, roughly 79% were seen once. The sequence was obtained from a woman between 45 and 60 years old in good health and CMV-seropositive. The chain couples TRBV9 to TRBJ1-6, with D possibly being TRBD1 (6 bases). Input material: PBMCs. The CDR3 loop reads CASSTGTNNSPLHF. CDR3 bases: TGTGCCAGCAGCACCGGGACAAATAATTCACCCCTCCACTTT.